Sequencing of this T cell receptor (beta chain) was carried out in a study of cytotoxic CD8 clonotypes in ibrutinib-treated CLL listed by TCRdb under 2021. Regarding the complete study: The cohort was composed of approximately 11 relapsed/refractory and about 15 treatment-naive patients; IGHV unmutated status was identified in some 17 patients. Responses were partial in about 25 patients and complete in 2; after median approximately 66 months follow-up, some 14 stayed in remission and about twelve progressed. Response samples were taken after a median of approximately a year on treatment, ranging from about 6 to 36 months. On average, each sample had about 260,000 productive templates and 100,000 or so productive rearrangements. Longitudinal samples were available for 26 of the 86 trial participants. Cryopreserved peripheral blood mononuclear cells were obtained prior to treatment, at the time of response, and at either disease progression or sustained remission. All remission and progressive disease samples were collected while patients were still receiving ibrutinib. Points the paper makes about the study in general: Sampling times were not matched between patients in sustained remission and patients whose disease was progressing, and lymph node repertoires were not examined. Public clonotypes were rare and either shrank or stayed stable during treatment, and the rise in clonality at ibrutinib response reflected expansion of private clonotypes. At baseline, clonality was higher than in age-matched healthy donors and showed a strong correlation with circulating CD8+ T-cell counts. An increase in clonality was observed at ibrutinib response, with clonality remaining stable during sustained remission and falling back toward baseline at progression.

The CDR3, from cysteine to phenylalanine, totals 12 residues. Just the 36-base CDR3 DNA is kept, in frame starting at base 1. V drops 2 bases and J drops 4 bases, leaving 6 bases in between. CDR1 and CDR2, looked up from the germline V gene, are SGHRS and YFSETQ. In the paper's terms, the time point label means: approximately twelve months on ibrutinib. For TCR beta library preparation, 2 to 2.5 micrograms of genomic DNA were isolated from cryopreserved PBMCs. Longitudinal blood samples from CLL patients receiving ibrutinib monotherapy were subjected to high-throughput TCR beta sequencing. The patients were enrolled in a single-center, open-label phase 2 trial of ibrutinib monotherapy. A note on this clone: Its specific antigen is unknown. Base qualities are not provided; no much larger clone lies one nucleotide away.

A MiSeq instrument was used for deep resolution sequencing, which targeted depths ranging from 1 in 1 million up to 1 in 200,000 T cells, with coverage averaging 10x for each clonotype. The immunoSEQ hsTCRB Kit was used to generate the TCR beta libraries. Per the source publication's procedure: ImmunoSEQ Data Assistant and ImmunoSEQ Analyzer were used for data analysis, and V, D and J genes were assigned according to IMGT definitions. Clonality, with values ranging from 0 to 1, was calculated as one minus the normalized Shannon entropy of productive rearrangement frequencies. Only overrepresented clonotypes making up at least 0.05% of each patient's repertoire were included in the public clonotype analysis. Some twelve repertoires from age-matched healthy donors, obtained from immuneACCESS, served as clonality controls. TCRdb carries this immuneACCESS record with in-frame sequences only. Its versions omit some clonotypes, under half of them owing to an unresolved V gene in the studies checked, with the rest unexplained. V, J and clone size are those of that table, while D and trimming were read from the DNA. This sample is represented by 200,000 to 250,000 clones; approximately 75% of them were singletons. About an eighth of the sample comes from the top ten.

The receptor's source is a human donor with chronic lymphocytic leukemia. The V and J segments used are TRBV5-1 and TRBJ1-1; the best D guess is TRBD1, with 5 bases matching. Specimen: PBMCs, collected after 12 months of ibrutinib treatment. The CDR3 reads CASSFGGTEAFF. The bases are TGCGCCAGCAGCTTCGGGGGCACTGAAGCTTTCTTT.